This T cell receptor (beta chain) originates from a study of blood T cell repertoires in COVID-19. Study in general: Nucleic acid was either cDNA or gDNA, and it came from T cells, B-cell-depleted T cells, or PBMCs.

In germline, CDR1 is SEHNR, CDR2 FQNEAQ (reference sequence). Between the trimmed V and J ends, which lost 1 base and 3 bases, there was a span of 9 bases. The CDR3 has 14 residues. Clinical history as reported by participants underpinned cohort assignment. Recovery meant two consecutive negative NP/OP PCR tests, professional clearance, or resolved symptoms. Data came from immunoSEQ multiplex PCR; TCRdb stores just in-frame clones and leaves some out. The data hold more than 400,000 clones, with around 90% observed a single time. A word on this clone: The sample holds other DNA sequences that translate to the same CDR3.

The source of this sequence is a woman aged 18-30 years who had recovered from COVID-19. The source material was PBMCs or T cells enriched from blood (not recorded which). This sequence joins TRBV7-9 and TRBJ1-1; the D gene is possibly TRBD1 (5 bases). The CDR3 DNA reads TGTGCCAGCAGCTTAGGGGGAGGGGACACTGAAGCTTTCTTT. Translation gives CASSLGGGDTEAFF.